This T cell receptor (beta chain) comes out of a study of blood T cell repertoires in COVID-19. Germline CDR1 PRHDT, CDR2 FYEKMQ (reference sequence). V gave up 0 bases and J gave up 8 bases, with 11 bases separating them. This CDR3 is built from 15 residues. Clones were sequenced by immunoSEQ multiplex PCR, and TCRdb holds only the in-frame ones, with some missing. This table holds 40,000 to 55,000 clones, roughly nine tenths found once. The chain uses TRBV13 and TRBJ1-6; D is perhaps TRBD1 (6 bases). This TCR came from a woman over 75 with acute or convalescent COVID-19. Sequencing was done on a sample of peripheral blood. CDR3 protein: CASSLGGARHSPLHF. CDR3 nucleotide sequence: TGTGCCAGCAGCTTAGGGGGGGCGCGTCATTCACCCCTCCACTTT.